A selection of T cell receptor beta chains follows, all from one sample in a study of blood T cell repertoires in COVID-19. Sequencing was performed with immunoSEQ multiplex PCR; in TCRdb, only in-frame clones are kept and a portion is missing. Seen here are 120,000 or so clones, about 85% observed once, and the top ten hold 5% to 8%. The sequenced sample consisted of peripheral blood. Receptors were obtained from a man older than 75 with active or convalescent COVID-19. Both conserved end residues are part of each CDR3. D genes are given only for firm matches. Part of the rows lack a size; the others show once, few, many or a class for expanded clones.

>TRBJ2-1|TRBV7-9|TRBD2|few
CASRQAGPGNEQFF
TGTGCCAGCAGACAAGCGGGACCGGGCAATGAGCAGTTCTTC
>TRBJ2-5|TRBV6-4|TRBD2|once
CASRGYGPSGGAFGSQYF
TGTGCCAGCAGGGGGTATGGGCCCAGCGGGGGGGCGTTTGGTTCCCAGTACTTC
>TRBJ1-2|TRBV5-1|-|-
CASSYATGNEYGYTF
TGCGCCAGCAGCTATGCTACCGGGAACGAATATGGCTACACCTTC
>TRBJ1-1|TRBV5-6|-|once
CASSFEISEAFF
TGTGCCAGCAGCTTTGAGATAAGTGAAGCTTTCTTT
>TRBJ2-7|TRBV28|-|-
CASSWDRRFRADEQYF
TGTGCCAGCAGTTGGGATAGGAGGTTTCGGGCCGACGAGCAGTACTTC
>TRBJ2-3|TRBV5-4|TRBD2|-
CASSPGTSGSTDTQYF
TGTGCCAGCAGCCCCGGGACTAGCGGGAGCACAGATACGCAGTATTTT
>TRBJ1-2|TRBV10-3|-|-
CAISSTGVNYGYTF
TGTGCCATCAGTTCCACGGGGGTTAACTATGGCTACACCTTC
>TRBJ2-1|TRBV25-1|TRBD2|-
CASSESLAGYNEQFF
TGTGCCAGCAGTGAATCTCTAGCGGGGTACAATGAGCAGTTCTTC
>TRBJ2-7|TRBV9|-|few
CASSVRESSYEQYF
TGTGCCAGCAGCGTCCGGGAGTCTTCCTACGAGCAGTACTTC
>TRBJ2-5|TRBV7-8|TRBD2|-
CASKVAGGQETQYF
TGTGCCAGCAAGGTAGCGGGGGGCCAAGAGACCCAGTACTTC
>TRBJ2-5|TRBV27|-|-
CASSFVTGQQETQYF
TGTGCCAGCAGTTTCGTGACAGGCCAACAAGAGACCCAGTACTTC
>TRBJ2-3|TRBV18|TRBD1|-
CASSQTKDRGGSTQYF
TGTGCCAGCTCACAAACGAAGGACAGGGGCGGGTCTACGCAGTATTTT
>TRBJ2-7|TRBV18|-|-
CASSPTESYEQYF
TGTGCCAGCTCCCCGACAGAATCCTACGAGCAGTACTTC
>TRBJ2-7|TRBV5-1|TRBD2|once
CASSLVGRAPYEQYF
TGCGCCAGCAGCTTGGTTGGGAGGGCTCCCTACGAGCAGTACTTC
>TRBJ2-4|TRBV19|-|-
CASSIGQLAKNIQYF
TGTGCCAGTAGTATCGGACAGCTAGCCAAAAACATTCAGTACTTC
>TRBJ2-3|TRBV27|-|-
CASSSPPGDTQYF
TGTGCCAGCAGTTCCCCTCCGGGGGATACGCAGTATTTT
>TRBJ2-5|TRBV4-2|-|-
CASSQDLTGSGTQYF
TGTGCCAGCAGCCAAGACCTGACCGGGAGTGGGACCCAGTACTTC
>TRBJ1-4|TRBV7-2|-|-
CASSLASGTNEKLFF
TGTGCCAGCAGCTTAGCGTCCGGGACTAATGAAAAACTGTTTTTT
>TRBJ1-2|TRBV2|-|-
CASSEVRAQGYTF
TGTGCCAGCAGTGAAGTCAGGGCTCAAGGCTACACCTTC
>TRBJ1-3|TRBV15|-|many
CATSNLRGSGNTIYF
TGTGCCACCAGCAACTTACGTGGTTCTGGAAACACCATATATTTT
>TRBJ1-4|TRBV4-1|-|-
CASSHRRQGFGEKLFF
TGCGCCAGCAGCCACAGACGGCAGGGATTTGGGGAAAAACTGTTTTTT
>TRBJ1-1|TRBV27|TRBD1|-
CASSLGTGIGEAFF
TGTGCCAGCAGTTTAGGGACAGGGATTGGTGAAGCTTTCTTT
>TRBJ2-1|TRBV5-1|TRBD1|-
CASSIPGGGSYNEQFF
TGCGCCAGCAGCATACCAGGGGGCGGATCCTACAATGAGCAGTTCTTC
>TRBJ2-1|TRBV7-2|TRBD2|-
CASSLVGTSIPFF
TGTGCCAGCAGCTTAGTAGGGACTAGCATTCCGTTCTTC
>TRBJ1-2|TRBV9|-|-
CASSVVPRGGYDYGYTF
TGTGCCAGCAGCGTAGTCCCCCGGGGGGGGTACGACTATGGCTACACCTTC
>TRBJ2-7|TRBV20-1|-|-
CSASRRGAMSSYEQYF
TGCAGTGCTAGTAGACGGGGGGCGATGAGCTCCTACGAGCAGTACTTC
>TRBJ1-2|TRBV6-5|TRBD1|-
CASSSQGAFGYTF
TGTGCCAGCAGTTCACAGGGGGCGTTTGGCTACACCTTC
>TRBJ1-1|TRBV6-5|TRBD1|-
CASTWDRRGTEAFF
TGTGCCAGCACTTGGGACAGGCGGGGGACTGAAGCTTTCTTT
>TRBJ1-2|TRBV7-2|-|-
CASSLALTGGNYGYTF
TGTGCCAGCAGCTTAGCGCTGACGGGGGGTAACTATGGCTACACCTTC
>TRBJ2-3|TRBV5-1|TRBD2|-
CASKLAGVADTQYF
TGCGCCAGTAAACTAGCGGGAGTAGCAGATACGCAGTATTTT
>TRBJ2-2|TRBV20-1|-|-
CSASRGQPDTGELFF
TGCAGTGCTAGTAGGGGTCAGCCGGATACCGGGGAGCTGTTTTTT
>TRBJ1-1|TRBV3-1/TRBV3-2|TRBD1|once
CASSQWDRCASMNTEAFF
TGTGCCAGCAGCCAGTGGGACAGGTGCGCTTCCATGAACACTGAAGCTTTCTTT
>TRBJ1-1|TRBV23-1|TRBD1|-
CASSFPGTGSNTEAFF
TGCGCCAGCAGTTTCCCCGGGACAGGGTCGAACACTGAAGCTTTCTTT
>TRBJ1-6|TRBV6-5|-|-
CASSYSSLYNSPLHF
TGTGCCAGCAGTTACTCTAGCCTATATAATTCACCCCTCCACTTT
>TRBJ2-3|TRBV7-3|TRBD2|-
CASAPPGLAGTPDTQYF
TGTGCCAGCGCCCCCCCGGGACTAGCGGGAACTCCAGATACGCAGTATTTT
>TRBJ1-5|TRBV19|TRBD1|-
CASSTGQGGWQPQHF
TGTGCCAGTAGTACCGGACAGGGAGGATGGCAGCCCCAGCATTTT
>TRBJ1-4|TRBV28|-|-
CASRPGGPNEKLFF
TGTGCCAGCAGGCCGGGGGGGCCTAATGAAAAACTGTTTTTT
>TRBJ2-3|TRBV28|-|-
CASSLHGAGRDTQYF
TGTGCCAGCAGTTTACACGGAGCGGGTCGGGATACGCAGTATTTT
>TRBJ2-7|TRBV10-3|-|-
CAIRGDTGTPYEQYF
TGTGCCATCAGAGGGGACACTGGTACTCCCTACGAGCAGTACTTC
>TRBJ2-7|TRBV18|TRBD1|-
CASSPGQTDYEQYF
TGTGCCAGCTCACCGGGACAGACGGACTACGAGCAGTACTTC
>TRBJ2-7|TRBV29-1|TRBD2|-
CSTKGLAGSEQYF
TGCAGCACAAAAGGGCTAGCGGGTAGCGAGCAGTACTTC
>TRBJ2-1|TRBV4-1|TRBD2|-
CASSQKTSGRYAEQFF
TGCGCCAGCAGCCAAAAGACTAGCGGGAGGTACGCCGAGCAGTTCTTC
>TRBJ1-4|TRBV6-6|-|-
CASSYRELNEKLFF
TGTGCCAGCAGTTACCGAGAGCTAAATGAAAAACTGTTTTTT
>TRBJ2-5|TRBV11-2|-|-
CASSLVVVAQETQYF
TGTGCCAGCAGCTTAGTGGTTGTAGCCCAAGAGACCCAGTACTTC
>TRBJ2-1|TRBV2|TRBD2|-
CASSLGTSGANEQFF
TGTGCCAGCAGTCTCGGGACTAGCGGGGCTAATGAGCAGTTCTTC
>TRBJ1-5|TRBV7-9|-|-
CASSPGQYQPQHF
TGTGCCAGCAGCCCCGGACAATATCAGCCCCAGCATTTT
>TRBJ2-7|TRBV6-5|-|-
CASSPQISYEQYF
TGTGCCAGCAGTCCACAGATCTCCTACGAGCAGTACTTC
>TRBJ1-6|TRBV5-5|-|-
CASSWGGSSYNSPLHF
TGTGCCAGCAGCTGGGGGGGTAGCTCCTATAATTCACCCCTCCACTTT
>TRBJ2-2|TRBV6-1|TRBD1|-
CASSGPAGTGGVGELFF
TGTGCCAGCAGTGGGCCCGCCGGGACAGGGGGCGTCGGGGAGCTGTTTTTT
>TRBJ1-4|TRBV19|-|few
CASRKRDTGGEKLFF
TGTGCCAGTAGAAAACGGGACACCGGAGGTGAAAAACTGTTTTTT
>TRBJ1-3|TRBV9|-|-
CASSVELHLSGNTIYF
TGTGCCAGCAGCGTAGAGCTTCACCTCTCTGGAAACACCATATATTTT
>TRBJ1-5|TRBV6-5|TRBD1|once
CASKTGQVNQPQHF
TGTGCCAGCAAGACGGGACAGGTCAATCAGCCCCAGCATTTT